A selection of T cell receptor beta chains follows, all from one sample in a study of blood T cell repertoires in COVID-19. This table comes from immunoSEQ multiplex PCR, and its TCRdb copy is limited to in-frame clones, with some not included. The sample comprises about 250,000 clones, around 83% of which are singletons, and 1.5% rests with the top ten. Source material: peripheral blood. The source of these receptors is a woman aged 40 to 50 who had recovered from COVID-19. CDR3s include the opening cysteine and the closing phenylalanine or tryptophan. The order of the fields is clone size, V gene, CDR3 protein. Clone size is shown for a subset of rows, as once, few, many or a class of expanded clone.

NA TRBV15 CATSSVDSYGYTF
NA TRBV7-2 CASSLETGGYGYTF
NA TRBV6-5 CASRGRASSGNTIYF
NA TRBV2 CASTTGNTIYF
NA TRBV24-1 CAPGTDGETQYF
once TRBV5-4 CASGITGPSTEAFF
NA TRBV21-1 CASSKANDRGFYGYTF
NA TRBV11-1 CASSQGQAYGYTF
few TRBV2 CASSDLNTEAFF
NA TRBV6-6 CASSPGGGTEAFF
NA TRBV28 CASSLSATGVWGTQYF
few TRBV19 CASNLAFGQGMDTEAFF
NA TRBV7-3 CASSLERATEAFF
NA TRBV10-3 CAIGGPGQGANTIYF
once TRBV2 CASSEGGIQYF
NA TRBV5-1 CASSILGTHYNEQFF
NA TRBV19 CASSIGSGLPPGFF
NA TRBV6-1 CASSEATTGNEQYF
NA TRBV30 CAWSTGPMNTEAFF
NA TRBV27 CASSLDWGVNEQFF
NA TRBV28 CASTPGGRSNEQFF
NA TRBV4-1 CASSLHDRGYEQYF
NA TRBV12-3/TRBV12-4 CASSLRRDQPQHF
few TRBV27 CASSLEGTGELFF
NA TRBV10-2 CASSDQGQGGSYEQYF